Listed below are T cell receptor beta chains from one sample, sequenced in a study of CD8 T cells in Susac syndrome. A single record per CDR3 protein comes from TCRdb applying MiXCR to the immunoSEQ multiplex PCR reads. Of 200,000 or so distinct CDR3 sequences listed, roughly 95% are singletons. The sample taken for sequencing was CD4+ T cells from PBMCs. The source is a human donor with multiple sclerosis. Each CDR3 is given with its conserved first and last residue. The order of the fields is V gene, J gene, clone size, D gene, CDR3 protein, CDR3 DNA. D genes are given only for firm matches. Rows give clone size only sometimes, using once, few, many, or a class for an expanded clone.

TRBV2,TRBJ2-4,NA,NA,CASSDKALVQYF,TGTGCCAGCAGTGATAAGGCCCTAGTGCAGTACTTC
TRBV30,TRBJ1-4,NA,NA,CAWSLTGTNEKLFF,TGTGCCTGGAGTTTGACGGGGACTAATGAAAAACTGTTTTTT
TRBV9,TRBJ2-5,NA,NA,CASSSERSAVETQYF,TGTGCCAGCAGCTCCGAAAGAAGCGCGGTCGAGACCCAGTACTTC
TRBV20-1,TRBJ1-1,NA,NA,CSANRGVVNTEAFF,TGCAGTGCTAATCGAGGGGTGGTGAACACTGAAGCTTTCTTT
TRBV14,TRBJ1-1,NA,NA,CASSPWGTEAFF,TGTGCCAGCAGCCCCTGGGGCACTGAAGCTTTCTTT
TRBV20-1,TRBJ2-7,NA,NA,CSARGTGTYEQYF,TGCAGTGCTAGAGGGACGGGGACCTACGAGCAGTACTTC
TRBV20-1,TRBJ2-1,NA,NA,CSATGLNEQFF,TGCAGTGCCACAGGACTGAATGAGCAGTTCTTC
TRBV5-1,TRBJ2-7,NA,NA,CASSSSGQWDYEQYF,TGCGCCAGCAGCTCCTCAGGACAGTGGGACTACGAGCAGTACTTC
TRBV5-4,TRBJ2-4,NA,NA,CASSLAGIAKNIQYF,TGTGCCAGCAGCCTGGCCGGCATAGCCAAAAACATTCAGTACTTC
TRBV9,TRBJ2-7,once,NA,CASSVTTQGYEQYF,TGTGCCAGCAGCGTAACTACCCAGGGGTACGAGCAGTACTTC
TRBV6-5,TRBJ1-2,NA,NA,CASMRGKSGGYTF,TGTGCCAGCATGAGGGGGAAATCTGGGGGCTACACCTTC
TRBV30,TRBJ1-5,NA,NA,CAWSRPGPQHF,TGTGCCTGGAGTCGCCCGGGGCCCCAGCATTTT
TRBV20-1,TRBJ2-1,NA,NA,CSVSKNNEQFF,TGCAGTGTGTCCAAGAACAATGAGCAGTTCTTC
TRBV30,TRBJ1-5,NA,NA,CAWSVHSNQPQHF,TGTGCCTGGAGTGTCCATAGCAATCAGCCCCAGCATTTT
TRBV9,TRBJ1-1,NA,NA,CASSHSGENTEAFF,TGTGCCAGCAGCCATTCTGGGGAGAACACTGAAGCTTTCTTT
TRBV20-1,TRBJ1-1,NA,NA,CSARGMGPGTEAFF,TGCAGTGCTAGAGGTATGGGCCCTGGGACTGAAGCTTTCTTT
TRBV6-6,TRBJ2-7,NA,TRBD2,CASRNSGRAYEQYF,TGTGCCAGCAGAAATAGCGGGAGGGCCTACGAGCAGTACTTC
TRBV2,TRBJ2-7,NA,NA,CASLRGEIYEQYF,TGTGCCAGTCTCAGGGGGGAGATCTACGAGCAGTACTTC
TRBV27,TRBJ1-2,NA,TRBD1,CAARDTGGLWGYTF,TGTGCCGCAAGAGATACAGGGGGCCTCTGGGGCTACACCTTC
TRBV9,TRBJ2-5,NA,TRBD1,CASSVGQGILETQYF,TGTGCCAGCAGCGTAGGACAGGGGATTTTGGAGACCCAGTACTTC
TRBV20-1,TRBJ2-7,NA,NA,CSANRDSYEQYF,TGCAGTGCTAACAGGGACTCCTACGAGCAGTACTTC
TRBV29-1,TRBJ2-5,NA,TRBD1,CSVGRDRAETQYF,TGCAGCGTAGGACGGGACAGGGCAGAGACCCAGTACTTC
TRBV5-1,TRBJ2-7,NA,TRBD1,CASSLEGGISYEQYF,TGCGCCAGCAGCTTGGAAGGGGGCATCTCCTACGAGCAGTACTTC
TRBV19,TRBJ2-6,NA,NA,CASSMGDRSGANVLTF,TGTGCCAGTAGTATGGGTGACCGCTCTGGGGCCAACGTCCTGACTTTC
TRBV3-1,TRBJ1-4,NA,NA,CASSFRQEGKLFF,TGTGCCAGCAGCTTCCGACAGGAGGGGAAACTGTTTTTT